The T cell receptor beta chain under discussion was sequenced for a study of cytomegalovirus exposure and HLA in healthy donors. In germline, CDR1 is LNHDA, CDR2 SQIVND (reference sequence). CDR3 length: 14 residues. Between the trimmed V and J ends, which lost 2 bases and 3 bases, there was a span of 7 bases. Primers: 60 Vbeta forward and 13 Jbeta reverse. TCRdb's table, derived via immunoSEQ multiplex PCR, lists solely in-frame clones and lacks some. The sample has some 150,000 clones, around 73% seen once. This sequence joins TRBV19 and TRBJ2-2, with no clear D. Sequencing used PBMCs. The TCR originated in a female donor in good health and CMV-seronegative. The CDR3 protein is CASSIIRDTGELFF. The DNA of the CDR3 is TGTGCCAGTAGTATAATCCGGGACACCGGGGAGCTGTTTTTT.